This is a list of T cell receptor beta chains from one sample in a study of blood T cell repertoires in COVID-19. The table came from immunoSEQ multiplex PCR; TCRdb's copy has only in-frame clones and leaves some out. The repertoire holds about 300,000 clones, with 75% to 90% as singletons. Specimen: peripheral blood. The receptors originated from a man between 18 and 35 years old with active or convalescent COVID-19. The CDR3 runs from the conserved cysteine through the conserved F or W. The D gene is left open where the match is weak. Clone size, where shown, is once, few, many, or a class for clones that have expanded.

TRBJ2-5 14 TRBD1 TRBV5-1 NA TGCGCCAGCAGCGAACAGGGGGTAGGGGAGACCCAGTACTTC CASSEQGVGETQYF
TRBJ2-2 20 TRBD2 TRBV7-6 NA TGTGCCAGCAGCTTTTGGAGGCGGGCTGGAGCGGGAGTAAACACCGGGGAGCTGTTTTTT CASSFWRRAGAGVNTGELFF
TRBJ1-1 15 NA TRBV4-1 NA TGCGCCAGCAGCCAAGAACGAGGGTTAAACACTGAAGCTTTCTTT CASSQERGLNTEAFF
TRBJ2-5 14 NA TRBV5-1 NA TGCGCCAGCAGCTTGGCAGGGGTCCAAGAGACCCAGTACTTC CASSLAGVQETQYF
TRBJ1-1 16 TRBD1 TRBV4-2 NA TGTGCCAGCAGCCAAGGGGACAGGGGGTCGGGCACTGAAGCTTTCTTT CASSQGDRGSGTEAFF
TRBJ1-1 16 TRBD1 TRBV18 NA TGTGCCAGCTCACCTCGGGTCCAGGGGGCAGGTACTGAAGCTTTCTTT CASSPRVQGAGTEAFF
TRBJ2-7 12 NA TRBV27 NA TGTGCCAGCAGTTCCAGGGCCGACGAGCAGTACTTC CASSSRADEQYF
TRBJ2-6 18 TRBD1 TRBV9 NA TGTGCCAGCAGCGTAGTCGACAGGGGGAGGCTCGGGGCCAACGTCCTGACTTTC CASSVVDRGRLGANVLTF
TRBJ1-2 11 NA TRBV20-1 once TGCAGTGCTAGAGTGGGGCGTGGCTACACCTTC CSARVGRGYTF
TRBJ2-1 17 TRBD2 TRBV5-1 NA TGCGCCAGCAAACCGGACTTAGCGGGGAGCTCCTACAATGAGCAGTTCTTC CASKPDLAGSSYNEQFF
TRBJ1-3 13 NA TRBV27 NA TGTGCCAGCAGTTACAGGGCTGGAAACACCATATATTTT CASSYRAGNTIYF
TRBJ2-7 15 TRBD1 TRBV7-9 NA TGTGCCAGCAGCTTAGAGGACAGGGGGGGCTACGAGCAGTACTTC CASSLEDRGGYEQYF
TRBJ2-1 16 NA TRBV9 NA TGTGCCAGCAGCGTAGCTGGGCGGGACCGATATAATGAGCAGTTCTTC CASSVAGRDRYNEQFF
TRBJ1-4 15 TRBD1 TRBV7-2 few TGTGCCAGCAGCTCACGGGGACAGGAGAGGGAAAAACTGTTTTTT CASSSRGQEREKLFF
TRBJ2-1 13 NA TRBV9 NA TGTGCCAGCAGCGGGAGCTCCTACAATGAGCAGTTCTTC CASSGSSYNEQFF
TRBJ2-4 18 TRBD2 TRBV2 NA TGTGCCAGCAGTGTGGCTAGCGGGAGCCCCATAGCCAAAAACATTCAGTACTTC CASSVASGSPIAKNIQYF
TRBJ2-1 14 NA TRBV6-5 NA TGTGCCAGCAGTTACGGGCCCTCGCCGAATGAGCAGTTCTTC CASSYGPSPNEQFF
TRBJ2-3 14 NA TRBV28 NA TGTGCCAGCACTATCCCGGGACTGACAGATACGCAGTATTTT CASTIPGLTDTQYF
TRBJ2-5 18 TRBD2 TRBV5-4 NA TGTGCCAGCAGCATAGGACTAGCGGGAGGGTCTTTAGGAGAGACCCAGTACTTC CASSIGLAGGSLGETQYF
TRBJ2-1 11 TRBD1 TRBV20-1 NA TGCAGTGCTAGAGGGGACAGGGAGCAGTTCTTC CSARGDREQFF
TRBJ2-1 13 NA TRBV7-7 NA TGTGCCAGCAGCTTAGGGGAGTGGAATGAGCAGTTCTTC CASSLGEWNEQFF
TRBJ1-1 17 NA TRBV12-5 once TGTGCTAGTGGTTTAATGGGGGCGCCGAAGCTGAACACTGAAGCTTTCTTT CASGLMGAPKLNTEAFF
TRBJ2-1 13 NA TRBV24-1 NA TGTGCCACCAGTGACTCTACAGGGTATGAGCAGTTCTTC CATSDSTGYEQFF
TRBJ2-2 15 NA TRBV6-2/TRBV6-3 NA TGTGCCAGCAGTTACCCTTTCGGGGGGACAGGGGAGCTGTTTTTT CASSYPFGGTGELFF
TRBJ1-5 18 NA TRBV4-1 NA TGCGCCAGCAGCCAAGGTCGTGCGGACGGAGCGGGCAATCAGCCCCAGCATTTT CASSQGRADGAGNQPQHF
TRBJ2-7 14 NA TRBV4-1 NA TGCGCCAGCAGCGAAGGCACTCCCGCGGGCGAGCAGTACTTC CASSEGTPAGEQYF
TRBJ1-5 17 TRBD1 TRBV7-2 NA TGTGCCAGCAGCCCGGCGGCCGGGACAGCCCGCAATCAGCCCCAGCATTTT CASSPAAGTARNQPQHF
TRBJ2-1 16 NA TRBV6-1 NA TGTGCCAGCAGTGAAGTTCGAGGCAGATACTACAATGAGCAGTTCTTC CASSEVRGRYYNEQFF